One and the same sample provided the 11 T cell receptor beta chains below, sequenced in a study of long-term antiretroviral therapy in people with HIV (dated by TCRdb to about 2022). The immunoSEQ hsTCRB v3.0 assay was used at survey level resolution to sequence the TRB variable region. This is the immuneACCESS table as TCRdb keeps it, with only in-frame sequences that have V and J called. A part of the clones is gone; compared with another copy, unresolved V genes explain less than half, and the rest is unexplained. For this sample the table gives more than 35,000 clones, of which roughly 95% were detected only once. Of the sample, less than 3% is held by the ten largest clones. The input for sequencing was unsorted PBMCs, taken 3.7 years after starting antiretroviral therapy. The receptor source for this set is a woman in her 50s with HIV.

The rearrangement joins TRBV6-5 to TRBJ2-1, with TRBD1 identical over 8 bases. CDR1 and CDR2 from the germline V gene are MNHEY and SVGAGI. After removal of 2 bases from V and 8 bases from J, the junction contained 8 bases not matched to a gene. This CDR3 is built from 15 residues. CDR3 DNA: TGTGCCAGCAGTTACCCCGGACAGGGTGGCGATGAGCAGTTCTTC. This gives the protein CASSYPGQGGDEQFF.

This chain links TRBV29-1 with TRBJ1-2, with 9 nucleotides matching TRBD1. CDR3 size: 13 residues. Per the germline V gene, CDR1 is SQVTM and CDR2 is ANQGSEA. Trimming removed 6 bases from V and 8 bases from J; junction bases left unmatched: 10. CDR3 sequence: CSVLSGTGKGYTF. CDR3 sequence (DNA): TGCAGCGTGCTATCCGGGACAGGGAAAGGCTACACCTTC.

The V and J genes are TRBV6-5 and TRBJ2-3, with 8 bases that match TRBD1. The CDR3 runs 13 residues. Germline V gene lookup returns CDR1 MNHEY and CDR2 SVGAGI. V dropped 6 bases and J dropped 1; count of bases not matched to a gene: 0. The CDR3 is CASRDRGTDTQYF. The DNA for the CDR3 is TGTGCCAGCAGGGACAGGGGCACAGATACGCAGTATTTT.

The V gene is TRBV30, the J gene TRBJ1-1, with D hard to call. Deletions cut 0 bases from V and 0 bases from J, with 5 bases between. Germline CDR1 is GTSNPN and CDR2 is SVGIG (reference sequence). The CDR3 is 13 amino acids. CDR3 sequence reads: CAWSVVVNTEAFF. CDR3 DNA sequence: TGTGCCTGGAGTGTAGTCGTGAACACTGAAGCTTTCTTT. The whole variable domain, remainder taken from reference TRBV30 and TRBJ1-1, is SQTIHQWPATLVQPVGSPLSLECTVEGTSNPNLYWYRQAAGRGLQLLFYSVGIGQISSEVPQNLSASRPQDRQFILSSKKLLLSDSGFYLCAWSVVVNTEAFFGQGTRLTVV.

The chain couples TRBV2 to TRBJ1-2; D is unresolved. CDR3 size: 14 residues. Germline V CDR1 and CDR2: SNHLY, FYNNEI. V lost 7 bases to trimming and J lost 8 bases, with 20 bases between them. DNA for the CDR3: TGTGCCAGCATTACTTCCAGCGGGCTATGGGGCTACACCTTC. Translation gives CASITSSGLWGYTF.

The J gene is TRBJ2-5, the V gene TRBV9; D uncertain. V shed 2 bases and J shed 4 bases, with 9 bases lying between them. Germline lookup yields CDR1 SGDLS and CDR2 YYNGEE. This CDR3 contains 13 residues. The CDR3 reads CASSVGPVETQYF. The CDR3 DNA is TGTGCCAGCAGCGTCGGCCCCGTAGAGACCCAGTACTTC.

V gene TRBV15 combines with J gene TRBJ2-3, with 7 bases that match TRBD1. After removal of 3 bases from V and 5 bases from J, the junction contained 8 bases not matched to a gene. The CDR3 has 15 amino acids. Germline loops: CDR1 LNHNV, CDR2 YYDKDF (reference sequence). CDR3 loop: CATSRTGMQKDTQYF. In DNA form, the CDR3 reads TGTGCCACCAGCAGGACAGGGATGCAGAAAGATACGCAGTATTTT. The complete variable domain, with remaining parts taken from reference TRBV15 and TRBJ2-3, reads DAMVIQNPRYQVTQFGKPVTLSCSQTLNHNVMYWYQQKSSQAPKLLFHYYDKDFNNEADTPDNFQSRRPNTSFCFLDIRSPGLGDTAMYLCATSRTGMQKDTQYFGPGTRLTVL.

The chain combines TRBV6-6 with TRBJ2-1, with a weak D call TRBD2 (5 bases). There are 16 residues in the CDR3. In germline, CDR1 is MNHNY, CDR2 SVGAGI (reference sequence). Trimming left V 4 bases short and J 0 bases short, with 13 bases between. The CDR3 spells CASSLGLTSSYNEQFF. CDR3 in DNA: TGTGCCAGCAGTTTAGGACTTACGAGCTCCTACAATGAGCAGTTCTTC.

This chain joins TRBV7-9 and TRBJ1-1; TRBD1 might be the D (5 bases). The length of the CDR3 is 13 residues. CDR1 is SEHNR, CDR2 FQNEAQ, per germline (reference sequence). V was shortened by 3 bases and J by 6 bases, with 11 bases between the two germline ends. In nucleotides, the CDR3 is TGTGCCAGCAGCTTTTACCAGGGCGCTGAAGCTTTCTTT. This gives the protein CASSFYQGAEAFF.

The V gene is TRBV15, the J gene TRBJ1-1; D may be TRBD1 (6 bases). V lost 1 base and J 6 bases, leaving 12 bases between the germline ends. CDR3 length: 14 residues. The germline V gene encodes CDR1 LNHNV and CDR2 YYDKDF (reference sequence). The chain's CDR3 is CATSRVGGGPEAFF. The CDR3 DNA sequence: TGTGCCACCAGCAGAGTAGGTGGGGGCCCTGAAGCTTTCTTT.

J is TRBJ2-7 and V is TRBV21-1. TRBV21-1 is labeled a pseudogene. This CDR3 has 14 amino acids. CDR3 in amino acids: CASKGEGKGYEQYF. CDR3 nucleotides: TGTGCCAGCAAGGGAGAGGGGAAGGGGTACGAGCAGTACTTC.